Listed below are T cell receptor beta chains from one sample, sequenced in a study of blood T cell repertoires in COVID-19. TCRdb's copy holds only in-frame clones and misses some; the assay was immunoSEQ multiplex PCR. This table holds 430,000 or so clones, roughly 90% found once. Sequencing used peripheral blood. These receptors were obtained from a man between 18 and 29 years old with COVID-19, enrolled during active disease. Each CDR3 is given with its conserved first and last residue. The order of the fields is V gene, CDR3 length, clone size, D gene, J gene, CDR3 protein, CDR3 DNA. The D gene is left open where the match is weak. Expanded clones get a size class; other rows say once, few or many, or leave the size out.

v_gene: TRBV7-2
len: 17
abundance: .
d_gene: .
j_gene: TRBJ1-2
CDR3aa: CASSSDRILISRYGYTF
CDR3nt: TGTGCCAGCAGCTCAGACAGGATCCTCATATCACGGTATGGCTACACCTTC

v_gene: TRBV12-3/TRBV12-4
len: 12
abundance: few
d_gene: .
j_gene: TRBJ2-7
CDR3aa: CASARRTYEQYF
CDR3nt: TGTGCCAGCGCTCGCAGAACCTACGAGCAGTACTTC

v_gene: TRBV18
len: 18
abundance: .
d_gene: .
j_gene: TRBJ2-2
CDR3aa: CASSPLPTGVLNTGELFF
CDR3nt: TGTGCCAGCTCACCACTCCCGACGGGAGTGTTGAACACCGGGGAGCTGTTTTTT

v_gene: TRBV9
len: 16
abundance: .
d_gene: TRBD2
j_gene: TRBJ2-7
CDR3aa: CASSVGGLAGEYEQYF
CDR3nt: TGTGCCAGCAGCGTAGGGGGACTAGCGGGAGAATACGAGCAGTACTTC

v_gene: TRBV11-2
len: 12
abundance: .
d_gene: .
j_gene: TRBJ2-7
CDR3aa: CASSLDRVEQYF
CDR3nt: TGTGCCAGCAGCTTAGATCGCGTCGAGCAGTACTTC

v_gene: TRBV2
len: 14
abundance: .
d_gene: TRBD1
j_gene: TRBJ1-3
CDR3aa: CASRQGAAGNTIYF
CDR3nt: TGTGCCAGCAGACAGGGGGCTGCTGGAAACACCATATATTTT

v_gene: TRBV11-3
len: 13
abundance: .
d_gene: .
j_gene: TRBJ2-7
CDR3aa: CASSLGGDAKQYF
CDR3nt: TGTGCCAGCAGCTTAGGCGGGGATGCCAAGCAGTACTTC

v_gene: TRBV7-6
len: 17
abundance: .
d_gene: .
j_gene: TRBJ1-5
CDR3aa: CASSLEVGQGRDQPQHF
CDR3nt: TGTGCCAGCAGCCTCGAGGTGGGGCAGGGCCGCGATCAGCCCCAGCATTTT

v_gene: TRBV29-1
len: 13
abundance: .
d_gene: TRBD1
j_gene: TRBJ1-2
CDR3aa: CSAWDRGNYGYTF
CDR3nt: TGCAGCGCCTGGGACAGGGGAAACTATGGCTACACCTTC

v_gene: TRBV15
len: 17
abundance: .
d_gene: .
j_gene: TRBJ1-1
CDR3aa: CATSRDRNRPMNTEAFF
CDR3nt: TGTGCCACCAGCAGAGATAGGAACAGACCCATGAACACTGAAGCTTTCTTT

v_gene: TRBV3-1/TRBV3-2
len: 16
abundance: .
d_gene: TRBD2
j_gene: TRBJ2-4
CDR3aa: CASSQNVAGGWNIQYF
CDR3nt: TGTGCCAGCAGCCAAAACGTAGCGGGGGGCTGGAACATTCAGTACTTC

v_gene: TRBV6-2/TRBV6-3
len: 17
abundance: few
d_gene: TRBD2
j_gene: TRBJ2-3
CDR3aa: CASSYEGTSGSTDTQYF
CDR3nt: TGTGCCAGCAGTTACGAGGGGACTAGCGGCAGCACAGATACGCAGTATTTT

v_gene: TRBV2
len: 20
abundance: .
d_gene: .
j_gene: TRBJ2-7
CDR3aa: CASSVWAGDDFKNPLYEQYF
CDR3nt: TGTGCCAGCAGTGTGTGGGCAGGGGATGACTTCAAGAACCCATTATACGAGCAGTACTTC

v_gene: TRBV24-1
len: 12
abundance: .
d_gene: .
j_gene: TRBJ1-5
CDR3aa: CATSDQGKPQHF
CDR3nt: TGTGCCACCAGTGATCAGGGAAAACCCCAGCATTTT

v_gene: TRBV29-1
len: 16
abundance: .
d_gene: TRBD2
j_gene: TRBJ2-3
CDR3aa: CSVEGREGLSTDTQYF
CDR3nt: TGCAGCGTTGAAGGGCGGGAGGGCCTAAGCACAGATACGCAGTATTTT

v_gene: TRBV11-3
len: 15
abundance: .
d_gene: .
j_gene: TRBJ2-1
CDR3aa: CASSLAGDPYNEQFF
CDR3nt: TGTGCCAGCAGCTTAGCAGGGGACCCCTACAATGAGCAGTTCTTC

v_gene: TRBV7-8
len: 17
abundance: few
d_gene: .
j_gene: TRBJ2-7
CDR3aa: CASSDQSGGVSSYEQYF
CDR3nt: TGTGCCAGCAGCGACCAGTCTGGCGGGGTTAGCTCCTACGAGCAGTACTTC